This T cell receptor (beta chain) was sequenced in a study of beta chain features in type 1 diabetes. As every portion of the isolated RNA was reverse transcribed, the sequencing read expressed TCRB transcripts. Some 3.6 million reads per sample were averaged for naive, central memory and regulatory samples. Only in-frame clones appear in the TCRdb table, and some are missing; sequencing was by immunoSEQ multiplex PCR. The sample carries 900,000 or so clones, 15% to 20% recorded once. Germline V gene data show CDR1 as MDHEN and CDR2 as SYDVKM. This CDR3 is built from 13 residues. Trimming took 5 bases from V and 5 from J; bases not matched to a gene: 2. Broader study findings: Compared to healthy donors, patients appeared to have naive, central memory and Treg TCRB repertoires that were more alike. The study found fewer insertions and more deletions at VDJ junctions in type 1 diabetes patients.

Blood was collected once per donor into heparin, averaging approximately 110 mL. This clone occurred a few times. Its matching antigen is unknown. This chain joins TRBV28 and TRBJ1-5; 8 nucleotides match TRBD1. The sample was naive CD4+ T cells from blood. The source is a woman younger than 30 in good health. CDR3 residues: CASSGQGYQPQHF. Written as DNA, the CDR3 is TGTGCCAGCAGTGGACAGGGCTATCAGCCCCAGCATTTT.